A selection of T cell receptor beta chains follows, all from one sample in a study of T cell repertoires in cytomegalovirus infection. Their cognate antigens are unknown. MiXCR, run by TCRdb on the reads, gives a single entry per CDR3 protein. The repertoire holds about 830,000 distinct CDR3 sequences, approximately 30% seen once, with 9.5% to 15% in the top ten. The sequencing used cultured CD8+ T cells from PBMCs, collected from culture after CMV antigen stimulation. These receptors were obtained from a human donor in good health (CMV status not recorded). Some clones in this sample may be carry-over from other donors' samples. Each CDR3 is given with its conserved first and last residue. A D gene is named only where the DNA matches it firmly. A clone size is listed for some rows: how often the clone was seen (once, few, many), or a class if it is expanded.

J gene: TRBJ1-5; V gene: TRBV19; clone size: -; D gene: -; CDR3 DNA: TGTGCCAGTAGTATGGGGTTCCAGAAAGATCAGCCCCAGCATTTT; CDR3 protein: CASSMGFQKDQPQHF
J gene: TRBJ1-1; V gene: TRBV14; clone size: few; D gene: -; CDR3 DNA: TGTGCCAGCAGCCAAGATCACCGGAGGGCGAACACTGAAGCTTTCTTT; CDR3 protein: CASSQDHRRANTEAFF
J gene: TRBJ2-5; V gene: TRBV7-7; clone size: -; D gene: -; CDR3 DNA: TGTGCTAGCAGCTTAGACCCGGGACCTCAAGAGACCCAGTACTTC; CDR3 protein: CASSLDPGPQETQYF
J gene: TRBJ1-4; V gene: TRBV7-8; clone size: -; D gene: -; CDR3 DNA: TGTGCCAGCAGCCCAAGACAGTTTAATGAAAAACTGTTTTTT; CDR3 protein: CASSPRQFNEKLFF
J gene: TRBJ2-1; V gene: TRBV11-2; clone size: -; D gene: TRBD1; CDR3 DNA: TGTGCCAGCAGCTCCGGACAGGGGTTAGGTGTTGGGCAGTTCTTC; CDR3 protein: CASSSGQGLGVGQFF
J gene: TRBJ2-1; V gene: TRBV19; clone size: few; D gene: -; CDR3 DNA: TGTGCCAGTAAGGTACAGGGCTCCTACAATGAGCAGTTCTTC; CDR3 protein: CASKVQGSYNEQFF
J gene: TRBJ1-2; V gene: TRBV7-9; clone size: -; D gene: -; CDR3 DNA: TGTGCCAACAGCAACGTCGGACAGCACCCTTATGGCTACACCTTC; CDR3 protein: CANSNVGQHPYGYTF
J gene: TRBJ2-7; V gene: TRBV12-3/TRBV12-4; clone size: many; D gene: -; CDR3 DNA: TGTGCCAGCAGCTCTAACAGAGTAATCTCCTACGAGCAGTACTTC; CDR3 protein: CASSSNRVISYEQYF
J gene: TRBJ2-1; V gene: TRBV6-8; clone size: few; D gene: TRBD1; CDR3 DNA: TGTGCCAGCAGCCCTGGACAGGGAGGAGGCAATGAGCAGTTCTTC; CDR3 protein: CASSPGQGGGNEQFF
J gene: TRBJ2-5; V gene: TRBV3-1; clone size: few; D gene: -; CDR3 DNA: TGTGCCAGCAGCCGCGAGTGGGGCTCTCGTCTCACGCAAGAGACCCAGTACTTC; CDR3 protein: CASSREWGSRLTQETQYF
J gene: TRBJ2-1; V gene: TRBV7-6; clone size: -; D gene: TRBD1; CDR3 DNA: TGTGCCAGCAGCTTACGCGTAGGGGGCCACGCCCCGAGCTCCTACAATGAGCAGTTCTTC; CDR3 protein: CASSLRVGGHAPSSYNEQFF
J gene: TRBJ2-1; V gene: TRBV11-2; clone size: -; D gene: TRBD2; CDR3 DNA: TGTGCCAGCAGCCCGGGGGAGGGGCCCTACAATGAGCAGTTCTTC; CDR3 protein: CASSPGEGPYNEQFF
J gene: TRBJ2-7; V gene: TRBV5-1; clone size: -; D gene: -; CDR3 DNA: TGCGCCAGCAGCGTGTACAAAGGGCAGGGGATCTACGAGCAGTACTTC; CDR3 protein: CASSVYKGQGIYEQYF
J gene: TRBJ2-5; V gene: TRBV7-6; clone size: many; D gene: -; CDR3 DNA: TGTGCCAGCAGAACTGGGGGAGAGACCCAGTACTTC; CDR3 protein: CASRTGGETQYF
J gene: TRBJ1-2; V gene: TRBV20-1; clone size: few; D gene: -; CDR3 DNA: TGCAGTGCTAGAGACGGACAGACATATGGCTACACCTTC; CDR3 protein: CSARDGQTYGYTF
J gene: TRBJ2-5; V gene: TRBV28; clone size: -; D gene: TRBD1; CDR3 DNA: TGTGCCAGCAGTGGGACAGGGACGAAAGAGACCCAGTACTTC; CDR3 protein: CASSGTGTKETQYF